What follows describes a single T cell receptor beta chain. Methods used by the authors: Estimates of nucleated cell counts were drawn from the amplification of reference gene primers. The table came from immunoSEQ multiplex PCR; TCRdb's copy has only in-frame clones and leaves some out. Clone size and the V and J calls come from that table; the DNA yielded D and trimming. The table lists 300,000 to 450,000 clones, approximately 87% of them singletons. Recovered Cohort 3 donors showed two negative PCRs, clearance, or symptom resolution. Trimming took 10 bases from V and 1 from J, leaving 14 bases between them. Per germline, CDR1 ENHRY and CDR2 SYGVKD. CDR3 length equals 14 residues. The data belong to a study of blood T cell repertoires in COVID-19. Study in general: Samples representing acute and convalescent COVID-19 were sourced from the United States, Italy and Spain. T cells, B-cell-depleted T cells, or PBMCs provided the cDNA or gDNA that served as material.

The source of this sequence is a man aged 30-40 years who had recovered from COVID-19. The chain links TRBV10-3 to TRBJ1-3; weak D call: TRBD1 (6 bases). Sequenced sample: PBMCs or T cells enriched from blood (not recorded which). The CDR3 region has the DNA TGTGCCACATCAAGAACAGGGTCTGGAAACACCATATATTTT. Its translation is CATSRTGSGNTIYF.